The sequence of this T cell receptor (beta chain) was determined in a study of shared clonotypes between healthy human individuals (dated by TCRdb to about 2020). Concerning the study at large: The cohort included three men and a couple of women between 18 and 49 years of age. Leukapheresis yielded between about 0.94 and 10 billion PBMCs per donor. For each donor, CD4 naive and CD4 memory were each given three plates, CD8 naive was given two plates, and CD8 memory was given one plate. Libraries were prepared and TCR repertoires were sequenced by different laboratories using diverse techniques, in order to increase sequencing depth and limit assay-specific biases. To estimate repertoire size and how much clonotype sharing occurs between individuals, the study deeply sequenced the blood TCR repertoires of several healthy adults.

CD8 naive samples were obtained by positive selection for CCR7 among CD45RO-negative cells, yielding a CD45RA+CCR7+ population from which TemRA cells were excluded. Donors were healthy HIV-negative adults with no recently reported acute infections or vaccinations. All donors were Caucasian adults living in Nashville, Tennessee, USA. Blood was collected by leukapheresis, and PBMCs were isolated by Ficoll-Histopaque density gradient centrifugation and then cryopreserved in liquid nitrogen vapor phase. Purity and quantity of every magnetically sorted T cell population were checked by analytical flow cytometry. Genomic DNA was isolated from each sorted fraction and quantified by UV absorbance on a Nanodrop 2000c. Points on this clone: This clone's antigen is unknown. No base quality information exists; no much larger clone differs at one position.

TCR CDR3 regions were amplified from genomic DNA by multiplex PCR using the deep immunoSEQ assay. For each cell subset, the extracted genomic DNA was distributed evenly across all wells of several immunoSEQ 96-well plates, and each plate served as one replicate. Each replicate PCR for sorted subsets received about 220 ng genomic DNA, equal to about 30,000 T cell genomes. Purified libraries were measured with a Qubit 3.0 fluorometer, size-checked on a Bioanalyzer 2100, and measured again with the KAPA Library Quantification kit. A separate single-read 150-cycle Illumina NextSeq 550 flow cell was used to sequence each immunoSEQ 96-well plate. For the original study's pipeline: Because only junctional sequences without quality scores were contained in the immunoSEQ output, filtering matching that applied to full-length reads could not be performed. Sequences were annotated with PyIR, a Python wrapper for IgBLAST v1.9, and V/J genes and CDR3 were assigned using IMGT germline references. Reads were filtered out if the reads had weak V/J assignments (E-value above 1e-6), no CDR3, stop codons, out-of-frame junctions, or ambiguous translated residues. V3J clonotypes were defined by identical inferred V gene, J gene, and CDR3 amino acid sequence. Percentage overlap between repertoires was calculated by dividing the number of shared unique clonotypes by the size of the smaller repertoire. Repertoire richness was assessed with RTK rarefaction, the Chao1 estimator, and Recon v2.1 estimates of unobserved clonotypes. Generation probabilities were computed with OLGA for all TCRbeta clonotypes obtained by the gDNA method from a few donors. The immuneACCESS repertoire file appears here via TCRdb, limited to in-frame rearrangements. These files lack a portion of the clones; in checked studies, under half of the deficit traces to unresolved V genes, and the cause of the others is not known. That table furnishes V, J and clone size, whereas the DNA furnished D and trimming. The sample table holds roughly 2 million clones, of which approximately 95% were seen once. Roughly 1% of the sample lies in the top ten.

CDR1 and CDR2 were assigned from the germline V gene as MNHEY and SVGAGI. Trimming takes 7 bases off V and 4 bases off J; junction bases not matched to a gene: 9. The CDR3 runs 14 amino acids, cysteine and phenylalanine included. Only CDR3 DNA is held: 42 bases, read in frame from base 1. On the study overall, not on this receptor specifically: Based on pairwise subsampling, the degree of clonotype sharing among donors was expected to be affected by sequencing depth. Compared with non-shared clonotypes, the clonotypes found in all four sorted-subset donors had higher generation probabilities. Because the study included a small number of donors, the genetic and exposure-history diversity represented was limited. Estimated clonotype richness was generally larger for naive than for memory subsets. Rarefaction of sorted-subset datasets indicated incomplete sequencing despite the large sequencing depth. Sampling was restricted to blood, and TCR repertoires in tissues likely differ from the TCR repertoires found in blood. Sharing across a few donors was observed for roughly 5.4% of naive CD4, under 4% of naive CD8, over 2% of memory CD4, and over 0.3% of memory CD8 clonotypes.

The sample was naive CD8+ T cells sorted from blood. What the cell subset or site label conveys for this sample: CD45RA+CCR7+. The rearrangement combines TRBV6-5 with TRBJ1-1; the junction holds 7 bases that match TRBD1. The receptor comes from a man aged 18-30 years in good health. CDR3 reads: CASIQGGESTEAFF. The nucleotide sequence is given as TGTGCCAGCATCCAGGGGGGTGAGAGCACTGAAGCTTTCTTT.